This entry lists 26 T cell receptor beta chains sequenced from one sample in a study of blood T cell repertoires in COVID-19. Repertoires were generated with immunoSEQ multiplex PCR, while TCRdb's copy carries only in-frame clones and drops some. The repertoire includes 300,000 to 400,000 clones, 80% to 90% of them detected once, and about 8% sits in the top ten. Sequencing used peripheral blood. The receptors were gathered from a woman aged 50 to 60 who had recovered from COVID-19.

CDR3 amino acids: CATSDPRQGDSLGQPQHF. The CDR3 DNA follows: TGTGCCACCAGTGACCCCCGACAGGGTGACTCGTTGGGTCAGCCCCAGCATTTT. This sequence joins TRBV24-1 and TRBJ1-5, with 7 bases aligning to TRBD1. Germline CDR1 KGHDR, CDR2 SFDVKD. The CDR3 extends over 18 amino acids. Trimming cost V 4 bases and J 6 bases; bases outside gene matches: 17.

The chain uses TRBV2 and TRBJ1-2, with 7 bases lining up with TRBD1. CDR3 size: 11 residues. V dropped 3 bases and J dropped 14; count of bases not matched to a gene: 6. The germline V gene encodes CDR1 SNHLY and CDR2 FYNNEI. CDR3 DNA: TGTGCCAGCAGTGAGGGGCAGGGGGTTACCTTC. Protein product: CASSEGQGVTF. The whole variable domain, remainder taken from reference TRBV2 and TRBJ1-2, is EPEVTQTPSHQVTQMGQEVILRCVPISNHLYFYWYRQILGQKVEFLVSFYNNEISEKSEIFDDQFSVERPDGSNFTLKIRSTKLEDSAMYFCASSEGQGVTFGSGTRLTVV.

The V gene is TRBV29-1, the J gene TRBJ2-7; TRBD1 might be the D (5 bases). The CDR3 consists of 15 residues. Trimming took off 4 bases at V and 3 bases at J, with 19 bases between the two ends. Germline V gives CDR1 SQVTM, CDR2 ANQGSEA. The CDR3 reads CSVVGYRGQGYEQYF. In DNA, the CDR3 is TGCAGCGTTGTTGGTTATCGTGGGCAGGGCTACGAGCAGTACTTC.

The chain links TRBV29-1 to TRBJ2-7, with D perhaps TRBD1 (6 bases). Germline V gene lookup returns CDR1 SQVTM and CDR2 ANQGSEA. The CDR3 extends over 13 amino acids. V dropped 6 bases and J dropped 2 bases, with 14 bases sitting between them. CDR3: CSVMTDRPYEQYF. DNA of the CDR3: TGCAGCGTGATGACGGACAGACCCTACGAGCAGTACTTC.

This chain links TRBV9 with TRBJ1-2, with TRBD1 matching 8 bases. The CDR3 contains 15 residues. Germline values: CDR1 SGDLS, CDR2 YYNGEE. J gave up 4 bases and V 0 bases, and 5 bases lay outside the gene matches. This chain's CDR3 is CASSVGRQGAYGYTF. In nucleotides, the CDR3 is TGTGCCAGCAGCGTAGGCAGGCAGGGGGCCTATGGCTACACCTTC.

The chain links TRBV6-5 to TRBJ2-3; D remains ambiguous. CDR3 length: 15 amino acids. V was cut by 6 bases and J by 6 bases, with 19 bases left in between. The germline V gene has CDR1 MNHEY and CDR2 SVGAGI. For the CDR3, the DNA is TGTGCCAGCAGCGTGCGACTTCAACCGTGGGATACGCAGTATTTT. It encodes CASSVRLQPWDTQYF.

This chain joins TRBV20-1 and TRBJ1-2, with 7 bases fitting TRBD1. Germline V gives CDR1 DFQATT, CDR2 SNEGSKA (reference sequence). V was pared by 6 bases and J by 8 bases, with 6 bases of the junction left unmatched. The CDR3 runs 11 residues. The CDR3 is CSAATGYGYTF. The CDR3 nucleotides read TGCAGTGCAGCGACAGGGTACGGCTACACCTTC.

J is TRBJ2-7 and V is TRBV10-3; 9 bases agree with TRBD2. The CDR3 covers 13 residues. From germline, CDR1 is ENHRY and CDR2 SYGVKD. The V segment lost 6 bases and the J segment 5 bases; nucleotides outside the gene matches: 5. Here the CDR3 DNA reads TGTGCCATCAGCCGGACTAGCGACCACGAGCAGTACTTC. Translated, it gives CAISRTSDHEQYF.

The chain recombines TRBV11-3 with TRBJ1-1; the match to TRBD1 covers 8 bases. V lost 5 bases to trimming and J lost 4 bases; unmatched junction nucleotides: 6. CDR3 length: 14 amino acids. Germline loops: CDR1 SGHNT, CDR2 YENEEA. The CDR3 nucleotides read TGTGCCAGCAGCATAGGACAGGGAGTCACTGAAGCTTTCTTT. Encoded protein: CASSIGQGVTEAFF. Full variable domain (outside the CDR3, taken from reference TRBV11-3 and TRBJ1-1): EAGVVQSPRYKIIEKKQPVAFWCNPISGHNTLYWYLQNLGQGPELLIRYENEEAVDDSQLPKDRFSAERLKGVDSTLKIQPAELGDSAVYLCASSIGQGVTEAFFGQGTRLTVV.

The chain carries TRBV7-2 and TRBJ2-2, with TRBD2 matching 8 bases. Losses at the gene ends were 10 bases for V and 5 bases for J; bases not matched to a gene: 9. The CDR3 has 14 amino acids. Germline V lookup: CDR1 SGHTA, CDR2 FQGNSA. CDR3 amino acids: CATTRGGPTGELFF. DNA for the CDR3: TGTGCCACTACACGGGGGGGGCCAACCGGGGAGCTGTTTTTT.

The chain uses TRBV6-4 and TRBJ1-1; TRBD1 matches at 7 bases. The CDR3 has 14 amino acids. The germline V gene encodes CDR1 MRHNA and CDR2 SNTAGT. Trimming removed 4 bases from V and 4 bases from J; junction bases left unmatched: 6. CDR3 residues: CASSAETGTTEAFF. CDR3 DNA sequence: TGTGCCAGCAGTGCGGAGACAGGGACCACTGAAGCTTTCTTT.

The V gene is TRBV24-1, the J gene TRBJ2-7; 11 bases fit TRBD1. CDR3 size: 14 residues. Germline CDR1 reads KGHDR; CDR2 reads SFDVKD. V shed 6 bases, J shed 7 bases, and the junction held 7 bases outside the gene matches. In DNA form, the CDR3 reads TGTGCCACCAGTCGGACAGGGGGCTCGGGTGAGCAGTACTTC. It translates to CATSRTGGSGEQYF.

V usage is TRBV24-1 and J usage is TRBJ1-4; possible D gene TRBD1, 5 bases. The V and J ends lost 5 bases and 5 bases respectively, with 23 bases between them. In germline, CDR1 is KGHDR, CDR2 SFDVKD. This CDR3 is built from 18 residues. This CDR3 is CATSARGSPGGLNEKLFF. As DNA, the CDR3 is TGTGCCACCAGTGCCCGGGGGTCACCCGGTGGGCTAAATGAAAAACTGTTTTTT.

The gene calls are TRBV27 and TRBJ1-5, with D maybe TRBD1 (6 bases). CDR1 and CDR2 (germline): MNHEY, SMNVEV (reference sequence). Between the trimmed V and J ends, which lost 4 bases and 1 base, there was a span of 8 bases. There are 14 residues in the CDR3. This chain's CDR3 is CASSSGVSNQPQHF. The DNA of the CDR3 is TGTGCCAGCAGTTCAGGGGTAAGCAATCAGCCCCAGCATTTT.

This clone was observed once. This chain links TRBV29-1 with TRBJ1-1; TRBD1 matches 8 bases. The germline CDR1 and CDR2 sequences are SQVTM and ANQGSEA. The CDR3 consists of 14 residues. Trimming at V came to 1 base and at J to 6 bases, leaving 7 bases not matched to a gene. CDR3 sequence: CSVEGRQGNAEAFF. CDR3 in DNA: TGCAGCGTTGAAGGTCGACAGGGGAATGCTGAAGCTTTCTTT.

The J gene is TRBJ1-5, the V gene TRBV7-2; 11 bases align to TRBD1. The CDR3 contains 16 residues. Germline trimming cut 5 bases from V and 6 bases from J; bases unmatched to any gene: 9. The germline V gene encodes CDR1 SGHTA and CDR2 FQGNSA. This CDR3 reads CASSPTSDRGRQPQHF. CDR3 nucleotides: TGTGCCAGCAGCCCCACCTCGGACAGGGGGCGTCAGCCCCAGCATTTT.

The chain joins TRBV7-2 to TRBJ2-7, with 8 bases identical to TRBD1. The V segment lost 2 bases and the J segment 0 bases; nucleotides outside the gene matches: 12. The CDR3 loop spans 18 amino acids. CDR1 and CDR2 (germline): SGHTA, FQGNSA. CDR3 DNA: TGTGCCAGCAGCTTAAGGGTGCGGACAGGGTTTCACTCCTACGAGCAGTACTTC. Translation gives CASSLRVRTGFHSYEQYF.

The V and J genes are TRBV6-1 and TRBJ1-6; the D is unclear. V gave up 2 bases and J gave up 4 bases, with 6 bases separating them. The CDR3 has 14 amino acids. Germline V gives CDR1 MNHNS, CDR2 SASEGT. The chain's CDR3 is CASSEPGYNSPLHF. For the CDR3, the DNA is TGTGCCAGCAGTGAACCGGGTTATAATTCACCCCTCCACTTT.

The chain employs TRBV9 and TRBJ1-5; D is unresolved. Trimming removed 0 bases at V and 2 bases at J, with 12 bases between. The CDR3 is made up of 16 amino acids. The V gene's germline CDR1 is SGDLS and CDR2 YYNGEE. The chain's CDR3 is CASSVVPREGNQPQHF. As DNA, the CDR3 is TGTGCCAGCAGCGTAGTACCCCGTGAGGGCAATCAGCCCCAGCATTTT.

The V and J genes are TRBV28 and TRBJ2-1, with D possibly matching TRBD1 (5 bases). V gave up 10 bases and J gave up 0 bases, with 13 bases separating them. The CDR3 length is 14 residues. Germline loops: CDR1 MDHEN, CDR2 SYDVKM. The CDR3 DNA sequence: TGTGCCACCACCCGACAGAGCTCCTACAATGAGCAGTTCTTC. This sequence encodes CATTRQSSYNEQFF.

The J gene is TRBJ2-3, the V gene TRBV15, with TRBD2 matching over 8 bases. Trimming removed 1 base from V and 2 bases from J; junction bases left unmatched: 2. The CDR3 has 15 residues. Germline CDR1 LNHNV, CDR2 YYDKDF (reference sequence). CDR3 loop: CATSRGSGDTDTQYF. Here the CDR3 DNA reads TGTGCCACCAGCAGAGGTAGCGGGGACACAGATACGCAGTATTTT.

The chain is built from TRBV7-2 and TRBJ1-2; tentative D call: TRBD1 (6 bases). V was pared by 5 bases and J by 4 bases, with 17 bases between. This CDR3 spans 15 amino acids. CDR1 is SGHTA and CDR2 is FQGNSA in the germline V gene. The CDR3 here is CASSEQGAAAYGYTF. The CDR3 DNA is TGTGCCAGCAGCGAACAGGGAGCGGCAGCCTATGGCTACACCTTC.

The chain recombines TRBV24-1 with TRBJ2-1, with no clear D. Trimming removed 3 bases at V and 7 bases at J, with 6 bases between. Germline values: CDR1 KGHDR, CDR2 SFDVKD. This CDR3 is built from 12 residues. In nucleotides, the CDR3 is TGTGCCACCAGTGATCGAGTGAATGAGCAGTTCTTC. The encoded protein is CATSDRVNEQFF.

The chain joins TRBV28 to TRBJ1-1; TRBD1 might be the D (6 bases). The CDR3 sequence is 14 residues long. V was cut by 3 bases and J by 0 bases, with 8 bases left in between. Germline CDR1 reads MDHEN; CDR2 reads SYDVKM. CDR3 region: CASSLGTLNTEAFF. Written as DNA, the CDR3 is TGTGCCAGCAGTTTGGGGACACTGAACACTGAAGCTTTCTTT.

The V and J genes are TRBV9 and TRBJ2-3; 10 bases are a match to TRBD2. The CDR3 runs 17 residues. Germline-derived CDR1 and CDR2 are SGDLS and YYNGEE. V shed 4 bases and J 1 base; nucleotides not matched to a gene: 9. The CDR3 DNA reads as TGTGCCAGCAGCCCCAACCCCGGGACTAGCGGCACAGATACGCAGTATTTT. Amino acids: CASSPNPGTSGTDTQYF.

This clone was picked up one time. The chain recombines TRBV12-3 or TRBV12-4 with TRBJ1-2; D remains ambiguous. CDR3 size: 12 residues. The V end lost 2 bases, the J end lost 8 bases, and 9 bases lay between the germline ends. The CDR3 DNA sequence: TGTGCCAGCAGTTTATGGGAGGGAGGCTACACCTTC. Amino acid sequence: CASSLWEGGYTF.